This TCR beta chain was identified in a study of T-cell memory formation after mild COVID-19. The CDR3 is made up of 17 amino acids. The trim removed 0 bases at V and 8 bases at J, leaving 13 bases unmatched. CDR1 is SGHRS, CDR2 YFSETQ, per germline. TCRdb passed the 5' RACE reads through MiXCR, listing each CDR3 protein once. The table has hundreds of thousands of distinct CDR3 sequences, roughly 22% seen once. The chain is built from TRBV5-1 and TRBJ2-3; 9 bases line up with TRBD1. Input material: PBMCs or a T cell subset sorted from them (not recorded which). This TCR derives from an adult woman who had mild COVID-19 (a few samples of this study predate the infection). Cell type and time point are not known. The CDR3 loop is CASSLGPPGQGFATQYF. Here the CDR3 DNA reads TGCGCCAGCAGCTTGGGACCCCCGGGACAGGGATTTGCTACGCAGTATTTT.